This T cell receptor beta chain was documented in a study of cytomegalovirus exposure and HLA in healthy donors. General study findings and limits: In a later analysis, donors in an Asian-associated ancestry cluster reportedly had fewer N-insertions in productive TCRs than the cohort mean. In a later analysis, at a false discovery rate of 0.05, under 20,000 TCR beta sequences were associated with HLA alleles.

The study ran its PCR with 60 Vbeta and 13 Jbeta primers. Per the authors' pipeline: In a later analysis, around 11 million of 60 million to 80 million unique beta chains occurred in at least two donors. Generated by immunoSEQ multiplex PCR, the TCRdb table keeps only in-frame clones and is missing some. V, J and clone size are taken as reported in that table, and D and trimming were inferred from the DNA itself. Of 110,000 or so clones listed, 69% are singletons. A remark on this clone: Antigen unknown.

From germline, CDR1 is SGHTA and CDR2 FQGNSA. The V end was cut by 5 bases, the J end by 0 bases, with 8 bases between. The CDR3 is made up of 14 amino acids. Sequencing used PBMCs. The TCR comes from a man younger than 45 in good health and CMV-seronegative. The rearrangement uses TRBV7-2 and TRBJ1-3; D is ambiguous. The CDR3 here is CASSLQFSGNTIYF. DNA of the CDR3: TGTGCCAGCAGCCTTCAGTTCTCTGGAAACACCATATATTTT.